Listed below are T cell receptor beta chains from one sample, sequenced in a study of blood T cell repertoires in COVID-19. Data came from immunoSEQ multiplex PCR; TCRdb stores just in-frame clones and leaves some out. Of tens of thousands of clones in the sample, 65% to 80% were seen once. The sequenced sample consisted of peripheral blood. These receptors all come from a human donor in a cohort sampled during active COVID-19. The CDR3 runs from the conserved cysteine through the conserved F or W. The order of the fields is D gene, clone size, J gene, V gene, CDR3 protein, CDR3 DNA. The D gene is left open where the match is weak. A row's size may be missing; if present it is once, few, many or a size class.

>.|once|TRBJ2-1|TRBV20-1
CSATKNNEQFF
TGCAGTGCCACTAAGAACAATGAGCAGTTCTTC
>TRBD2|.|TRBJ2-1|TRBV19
CASSTTSAYYNEQFF
TGTGCCAGTAGTACCACTAGCGCATACTACAATGAGCAGTTCTTC
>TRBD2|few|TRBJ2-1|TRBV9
CASSVGAGDYNEQFF
TGTGCCAGCAGCGTAGGAGCGGGAGATTACAATGAGCAGTTCTTC
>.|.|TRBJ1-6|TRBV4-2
CASSQDAGFNSPLHF
TGTGCCAGCAGCCAAGATGCCGGGTTCAATTCACCCCTCCACTTT
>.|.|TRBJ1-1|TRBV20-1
CSASQNTEAFF
TGCAGTGCTAGCCAGAACACTGAAGCTTTCTTT
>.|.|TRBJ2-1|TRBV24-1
CATSRDSGRGEQFF
TGTGCCACCAGCCGGGACTCGGGGCGCGGTGAGCAGTTCTTC
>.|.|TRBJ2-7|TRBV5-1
CASSLVAYSYEQYF
TGCGCCAGCAGCTTGGTTGCGTACTCCTACGAGCAGTACTTC
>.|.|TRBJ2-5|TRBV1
CTSSRRTSDLPQYF
TGCACCAGCAGCCGGAGGACTAGCGACCTTCCCCAGTACTTC
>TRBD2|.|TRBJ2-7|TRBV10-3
CAISSGRAEYEQYF
TGTGCCATTTCTAGCGGGAGGGCCGAGTACGAGCAGTACTTC
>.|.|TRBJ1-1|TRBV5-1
CASTNGQSNTEAFF
TGCGCCAGCACTAACGGACAGTCGAACACTGAAGCTTTCTTT
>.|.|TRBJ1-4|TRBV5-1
CASSLGTDNEKLFF
TGCGCCAGCAGCTTGGGAACAGATAATGAAAAACTGTTTTTT
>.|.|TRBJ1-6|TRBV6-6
CASSPAYRSSYNSPLHF
TGTGCCAGCAGTCCGGCGTACAGGAGCTCCTATAATTCACCCCTCCACTTT
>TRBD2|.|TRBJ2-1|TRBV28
CASSFPPGGSNEQFF
TGTGCCAGCAGTTTTCCCCCGGGGGGGTCCAATGAGCAGTTCTTC
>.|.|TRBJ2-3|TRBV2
CASSEATGPSTDTQYF
TGTGCCAGCAGTGAAGCAACCGGTCCTAGCACAGATACGCAGTATTTT
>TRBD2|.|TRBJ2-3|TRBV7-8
CASSFTRLAGRSTDTQYF
TGTGCCAGCAGCTTTACCAGACTAGCGGGGCGGAGCACAGATACGCAGTATTTT
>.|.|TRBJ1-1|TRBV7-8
CASSLGRVSTEAFF
TGTGCCAGCAGCTTAGGGCGGGTATCGACTGAAGCTTTCTTT